This note documents a single T cell receptor beta chain sequence. Its antigen remains unidentified. No clone much larger than this one lies a single base away; base qualities are absent. The CDR3 measures 17 amino acids from cysteine to phenylalanine. Here the CDR3 DNA is all that survives: 51 bases in frame from base 1. The germline V gene (reference sequence) yields LNHDA for CDR1 and SQIVND for CDR2. The germline ends are 20 bases apart after V is trimmed by 5 bases and J by 3 bases. TCR beta CDR3 regions were sequenced at survey depth on the immunoSEQ platform. The QIAamp DNA micro kit was used to extract genomic DNA from every cultured and uncultured CD8+ T cell population. The original pipeline was this. Samples with under 5,000 productive reads were excluded, and this exclusion removed about 6.5% of the 75 HIV peptide-stimulated cultures. A MANAFEST web app trimmed sequences to CDR3 and removed nonproductive sequences, CDR3s under 5 amino acids, and those not starting C or ending F/W. For a clonotype to count as antigen-specific, the clonotype had to expand relative to the no-peptide control in at least 2 of 3 replicates at FDR 0.01, and only within one epitope family. Specific clonotypes also needed at least fivefold higher frequency than in wells stimulated with peptides from other epitope families. TCRdb took over this immuneACCESS table, retaining in-frame rearrangements with V and J assigned. Such tables are incomplete; in checked studies, under half of the missing clones stem from an unresolved V gene, and the remainder is unexplained. V and J calls plus clone size are reproduced from that table; the DNA served to infer D and trimming. The sample contains 5,000 to 6,500 clones, 65% of them found a single time. The top ten clones comprise 42% of the sample.

The EasySep Human CD8+ T Cell Enrichment Kit was used on day 10 to isolate CD8+ T cells from every culture. The data belong to a study of CD8 T cell repertoires and HIV-1 epitope variants (dated by TCRdb to 2018 to 2021). In the study overall: In separate culture wells, T cells were stimulated with each of twenty-five peptides that represented autologous and known Gag and Nef epitope variants. Among the control conditions were a peptide pool of CMV, EBV and flu, the Ebola AY9 epitope serving as a negative control, and a well with no peptide. Tested epitopes included three Gag epitope families and Nef HW9 and YT9. T cells were enriched using the EasySep Human T Cell Enrichment Kit and then co-cultured with an equal number of autologous T cell-negative cells acting as antigen-presenting cells. For approximately ten days the cultures were kept in IMDM with gentamicin, and on days 3 and 7 half of the media was changed with IL-2, IL-7 and IL-15 added. A 1M T cell aliquot was kept as an uncultured baseline condition, separate from the approximately 80 T cell cultures. A total of 83 T cell cultures were run, with each culture condition done in triplicate except for one peptide, which was done in duplicate. General study outcomes and caveats: The assay identified only TCR beta chains and indicated proliferation in response to antigen, without indicating T cell function or cytokine profile. Some ten antigen-specific TCR beta clonotypes were identified, and six of them appeared cross-reactive for autologous or known escape epitope variants. A handful of clonotypes recognized the Nef KF9 family and one clonotype recognized the HW9 family, while no responses were seen to the TAALDMSHF plasma variant.

The sequenced sample was cultured CD8+ T cells derived from PBMCs. The clonotype comes from a male donor with HIV. In this chain, TRBV19 is recombined with TRBJ2-1, with TRBD2 perhaps the D gene, on 6 matching bases. The nucleotide sequence reads TGTGCCAGTAGTGGGAGTCGGCTAGCGACCGACTACAATGAGCAGTTCTTC. Its product reads: CASSGSRLATDYNEQFF. Reference TRBV19 and TRBJ2-1 proteins supply the regions before and after the CDR3; the full variable domain is: DGGITQSPKYLFRKEGQNVTLSCEQNLNHDAMYWYRQDPGQGLRLIYYSQIVNDFQKGDIAEGYSVSREKKESFPLTVTSAQKNPTAFYLCASSGSRLATDYNEQFFGPGTRLTVL.